This T cell receptor beta chain was identified during a study of control samples from healthy donors and cancer patients. Repertoires were generated with immunoSEQ multiplex PCR, while TCRdb's copy carries only in-frame clones and drops some. The data show approximately 90,000 clones, about 83% seen once. The CDR3 loop spans 15 amino acids. The germline CDR1 and CDR2 sequences are LNHDA and SQIVND (reference sequence). V lost 4 bases, J lost 9 bases, and 18 bases lay in between. This clone was seen only a few times. The sample taken for sequencing was blood. The TCR was taken from a woman aged 40 to 50 in good health. The V and J genes are TRBV19 and TRBJ2-2, with unresolved D. The CDR3 spells CASSTDIPWSRELFF. The CDR3 DNA reads TGTGCCAGTAGTACCGACATACCCTGGTCTCGGGAGCTGTTTTTT. Full variable domain (rest looked up from reference TRBV19 and TRBJ2-2): DGGITQSPKYLFRKEGQNVTLSCEQNLNHDAMYWYRQDPGQGLRLIYYSQIVNDFQKGDIAEGYSVSREKKESFPLTVTSAQKNPTAFYLCASSTDIPWSRELFFGEGSRLTVL.